This passage covers 15 T cell receptor beta chains from one sample sequenced in a study of blood T cell repertoires in COVID-19. Method: immunoSEQ multiplex PCR; TCRdb's copy keeps in-frame clones and lacks some. The table has 240,000 or so clones, 88% seen once; the top ten hold under 0.95%. The material sequenced was peripheral blood. All receptors come from a woman between 25 and 40 years old with acute or convalescent COVID-19.

This chain connects TRBV4-2 to TRBJ2-7, with 7 bases aligning to TRBD2. The germline V gene encodes CDR1 LGHNA and CDR2 YNFKEQ. V trimming: 0 bases; J trimming: 0 bases; junction bases outside the gene matches: 5. The CDR3 has 16 residues. CDR3 sequence reads: CASSQDLAGDSYEQYF. The CDR3 nucleotides are TGTGCCAGCAGCCAAGATCTGGCGGGGGACTCCTACGAGCAGTACTTC.

This chain links TRBV6-5 with TRBJ2-1; unclear D gene. The CDR3 has 12 residues. Between the trimmed V and J ends, which lost 6 bases and 4 bases, there was a span of 7 bases. Germline V CDR1 and CDR2: MNHEY, SVGAGI. CDR3 sequence (DNA): TGTGCCAGCAGGGGCCCATACAATGAGCAGTTCTTC. This sequence encodes CASRGPYNEQFF.

The V gene is TRBV7-2, the J gene TRBJ1-3; D may be TRBD1 (6 bases). Trimming shortened V by 1 base and J by 0 bases, and 10 bases separated the two germline ends. This CDR3 spans 16 amino acids. The germline CDR1 and CDR2 sequences are SGHTA and FQGNSA. In DNA form, the CDR3 reads TGTGCCAGCAGCTTAGAGACAGGCTCCTCTGGAAACACCATATATTTT. It codes for CASSLETGSSGNTIYF.

V is TRBV12-3 or TRBV12-4 and J is TRBJ1-2, with 8 bases aligning to TRBD1. Germline trimming cut 6 bases from V and 5 bases from J; bases unmatched to any gene: 5. This CDR3 comprises 13 residues. CDR3 residues: CASSLQGGYGYTF. CDR3 sequence (DNA): TGTGCCAGCAGCCTACAGGGGGGATATGGCTACACCTTC.

The V gene is TRBV6-1, the J gene TRBJ2-3; D unclear. Looked up from germline, CDR1 is MNHNS and CDR2 is SASEGT. Trimming pared 3 bases from V and 4 bases from J, leaving 11 bases between. The CDR3 sequence is 14 residues long. CDR3 in DNA: TGTGCCAGCAGTGATCAACGAGTGGCAGATACGCAGTATTTT. Its protein product is CASSDQRVADTQYF.

In DNA, the CDR3 is TGTGCCAGCACCCGAATGGGACAAGAAAAACTGTTTTTT. It specifies CASTRMGQEKLFF. The chain uses TRBV25-1 and TRBJ1-4, with D maybe TRBD1 (6 bases). The CDR3 runs 13 residues. V gave up 7 bases and J gave up 8 bases, with 14 bases separating them. Germline V gene data show CDR1 as MGHDK and CDR2 as SYGVNS.

The V gene is TRBV6-6, the J gene TRBJ1-1; the D is unclear. CDR1 and CDR2 from the germline V gene are MNHNY and SVGAGI (reference sequence). The germline V and J ends were trimmed by 7 bases and 1 base, with 13 bases remaining between them. This CDR3 is 14 amino acids long. CDR3: CASILATSNTEAFF. In DNA, the CDR3 is TGTGCCAGCATCTTAGCGACGTCGAACACTGAAGCTTTCTTT.

The CDR3 here is CAWSGDRVLHF. CDR3 bases: TGTGCCTGGAGTGGGGACAGGGTTTTGCATTTT. The V gene is TRBV30, the J gene TRBJ1-5; TRBD1 aligns across 9 bases. Germline V gene data show CDR1 as GTSNPN and CDR2 as SVGIG (reference sequence). V lost 1 base, J lost 15 bases, and 4 bases stayed unmatched. This CDR3 is 11 amino acids long.

The V gene is TRBV25-1, the J gene TRBJ1-2; weak D call: TRBD1 (5 bases). The CDR3 loop spans 13 amino acids. Trimming cost V 5 bases and J 6 bases, with 13 bases left between them. The germline gives CDR1 MGHDK, CDR2 SYGVNS. The CDR3 reads CASSRGGRDGYTF. The CDR3 DNA reads as TGTGCCAGCAGTCGGGGGGGTCGGGATGGCTACACCTTC.

This rearrangement joins TRBV6-2 or TRBV6-3 to TRBJ2-7, with 8 bases matching TRBD2. The ends lost 4 bases at V and 4 bases at J; junction bases unmatched: 3. The CDR3 is made up of 13 amino acids. Germline CDR1 reads MNHEY; CDR2 reads SVGEGT. This CDR3 is CASSWKREYEQYF. CDR3 DNA: TGTGCCAGCAGTTGGAAGCGGGAGTACGAGCAGTACTTC.

The V gene is TRBV3-1 (or the pseudogene TRBV3-2), the J gene TRBJ2-1; D might be TRBD1 (6 bases). The CDR3 has 12 residues. Trimming removed 6 bases from V and 4 bases from J, with 7 bases in between. CDR1 is LGHDT and CDR2 is YNNKEL in the germline V gene (reference sequence). CDR3 sequence: CASSDRYNEQFF. Written as DNA, the CDR3 is TGTGCCAGCAGTGACAGGTACAATGAGCAGTTCTTC.

The rearrangement uses TRBV27 and TRBJ2-3; 13 bases are a match to TRBD2. This CDR3 spans 16 amino acids. V lost 2 bases to trimming and J lost 5 bases; unmatched junction nucleotides: 4. Germline V gives CDR1 MNHEY, CDR2 SMNVEV (reference sequence). CDR3 DNA: TGTGCCAGCAGTTTAAGTCGACTAGCGGGAGGAGATACGCAGTATTTT. This gives the protein CASSLSRLAGGDTQYF.

The genes are TRBV4-1 and TRBJ1-3; unclear D gene. The V gene lost 0 bases and the J gene lost 0 bases, with 12 bases spanning the gap. This CDR3 region has 17 residues. Germline CDR1 is MGHRA and CDR2 is YSYEKL. The CDR3 reads CASSQDRLGHSGNTIYF. In nucleotides, the CDR3 is TGCGCCAGCAGCCAAGATCGGTTGGGCCACTCTGGAAACACCATATATTTT.

This clone was counted once. The rearrangement joins TRBV6-2 or TRBV6-3 to TRBJ1-1; the match to TRBD1 covers 8 bases. The length of the CDR3 is 16 residues. Germline loops: CDR1 MNHEY, CDR2 SVGEGT. The junction had 6 bases not matched to a gene; V was cut back by 0 bases and J by 3 bases. The CDR3 nucleotides read TGTGCCAGCAGTTACTCGTTGGACAGGGCCTACACTGAAGCTTTCTTT. Translated: CASSYSLDRAYTEAFF.

The chain carries TRBV18 and TRBJ1-4; 9 nucleotides agree with TRBD1. Trimming cost V 3 bases and J 2 bases; bases outside gene matches: 10. CDR1 and CDR2 from the germline V gene are KGHSH and LQKENI. The CDR3 contains 18 residues. The CDR3 spells CASSPSGQGPGTNEKLFF. The CDR3 DNA reads as TGTGCCAGCTCACCTTCGGGACAGGGCCCTGGTACTAATGAAAAACTGTTTTTT.